Listed below are T cell receptor beta chains from one sample, sequenced in a study of Ad26.COV2.S vaccination and SARS-CoV-2 variants. Method: immunoSEQ multiplex PCR; TCRdb's copy keeps in-frame clones and lacks some. The sample shows some 450,000 clones, 90% of them seen only once. The material was peripheral blood, obtained in a trial of Ad26.COV2.S vaccine versus placebo. These receptors originate from a person between 18 and 59 years old who received the Ad26.COV2.S COVID-19 vaccine or a placebo. Both conserved end residues are part of each CDR3. D genes are given only for firm matches. Only part of the rows carry a size: once, few, many, or a class if the clone is expanded.

V	D	J	size	DNA	CDR3
TRBV5-1	-	TRBJ1-1	-	TGCGCCAGCAGCGAAGACAGGCCCGGGACTGAAGCTTTCTTT	CASSEDRPGTEAFF
TRBV19	-	TRBJ2-4	-	TGTGCCAGTAGTCTTCTAGGGGGAGCCAAAAACATTCAGTACTTC	CASSLLGGAKNIQYF
TRBV7-2	TRBD2	TRBJ2-5	-	TGTGCCAGCAGCTTAGCGCGGCTAGCGGGAGGGGAGACCCAGTACTTC	CASSLARLAGGETQYF
TRBV29-1	-	TRBJ2-1	few	TGCAGCGTTGAAGATCTTGAGGTACCCTACAATGAGCAGTTCTTC	CSVEDLEVPYNEQFF
TRBV28	TRBD1	TRBJ1-6	-	TGTGCCAGCAGTTCCATCCGGCGGACAGGGATGAATTCACCCCTCCACTTT	CASSSIRRTGMNSPLHF
TRBV7-3	-	TRBJ2-5	-	TGTGCCAGCAGCTTAAGCCCAGGGAGCCAAGAGACCCAGTACTTC	CASSLSPGSQETQYF
TRBV20-1	-	TRBJ2-7	-	TGCAGTGCTAGTAGCGGAGCCACCCCCTACGAGCAGTACTTC	CSASSGATPYEQYF
TRBV6-2/TRBV6-3	-	TRBJ1-3	few	TGTGCCAGCAGTTACCGCGGACAAATTGGAAACACCATATATTTT	CASSYRGQIGNTIYF
TRBV19	TRBD1	TRBJ2-5	-	TGTGCCAGTAGTACTAAAGGACAGGGGAGCCGAGGTTGGGAGACCCAGTACTTC	CASSTKGQGSRGWETQYF
TRBV5-1	-	TRBJ1-4	-	TGCGCCAGCAGCTTGGAAGGGGACACCGAAAAACTGTTTTTT	CASSLEGDTEKLFF
TRBV5-1	-	TRBJ2-5	-	-	CASSWGRGTTTKYF
TRBV5-1	-	TRBJ2-7	-	TGCGCCAGCAGCTTGCTGAGTGGGACTCCCTACGAGCAGTACTTC	CASSLLSGTPYEQYF
TRBV6-5	-	TRBJ1-5	-	TGTGCCAGCAGGGTTGAGCTTAATCAGCCCCAGCATTTT	CASRVELNQPQHF
TRBV7-3	-	TRBJ2-3	-	TGTGCCAGCAGCCCCGGAGCCTCCACAGATACGCAGTATTTT	CASSPGASTDTQYF
TRBV10-3	TRBD1	TRBJ1-1	-	TGTGCCGCCCAACGAGGACAGGGGTTTCGCACTGAAGCTTTCTTT	CAAQRGQGFRTEAFF
TRBV25-1	-	TRBJ2-7	-	TGTGCCAGCAGTGAATGGGGAAGGCAAACGGGCGAGCAGTACTTC	CASSEWGRQTGEQYF
TRBV11-1	-	TRBJ1-1	once	TGTGCCAGCAGAGGCAGGGCGAACACTGAAGCTTTCTTT	CASRGRANTEAFF
TRBV24-1	-	TRBJ2-1	once	TGTGCCACCGGGGACGAGTTCAATGAGCAGTTCTTC	CATGDEFNEQFF
TRBV25-1	-	TRBJ2-7	-	TGTGCCACTCACCTGGGGCAGTACTTC	CATHLGQYF
TRBV5-1	-	TRBJ2-6	-	TGCGCCAGCAGCTTGTTAGAAATAACCGGGGCCAACGTCCTGACTTTC	CASSLLEITGANVLTF
TRBV11-2	-	TRBJ2-7	-	TGTGCCAGCAGCCCCCGGGGGTGGGGGAATCTTTCCTACGAGCAGTACTTC	CASSPRGWGNLSYEQYF
TRBV6-2/TRBV6-3	TRBD1	TRBJ1-2	-	TGTGCCAGCAGTGCCCGACAGGGGGCTACGAGTGGCTACACCTTC	CASSARQGATSGYTF
TRBV5-1	-	TRBJ1-2	-	TGCGCCAGCAGCTCGACGGACGGTCCGAATGGCTACACCTTC	CASSSTDGPNGYTF
TRBV5-1	-	TRBJ2-6	-	TGCGCCAGCAGCTTGGGTGGACAGTTTGGCTCTGGGGCCAACGTCCTGACTTTC	CASSLGGQFGSGANVLTF
TRBV28	-	TRBJ1-1	-	TGTGCCAGCAGTTTATCTGGTAGGAACACTGAAGCTTTCTTT	CASSLSGRNTEAFF
TRBV3-1/TRBV3-2	TRBD2	TRBJ2-5	-	TGTGCCAGCAGCCCTGGGACTAGCGGGAGACAGGAGACCCAGTACTTC	CASSPGTSGRQETQYF